One sample yielded the 15 T cell receptor beta chains listed below, sequenced in a study of technical replicates of blood from a few donors. Clones were sequenced by immunoSEQ multiplex PCR, and TCRdb holds only the in-frame ones, with some missing. The table shows some 54,000 clones, with 80% to 95% occurring only once. The material sequenced was PBMCs. The origin of the receptors is a human donor in good health. Some clones in this sample may be carry-over from other donors' samples.

The CDR3 loop is CASSWAGGWNYEQYF. For the CDR3, the DNA is TGCGCCAGCAGCTGGGCAGGGGGCTGGAACTACGAGCAGTACTTC. The V call is TRBV5-1, the J call TRBJ2-7; the match to TRBD1 covers 8 bases. The CDR3 length is 15 residues. CDR1 is SGHRS, CDR2 YFSETQ, per germline. The V gene end was trimmed by 3 bases and the J gene end by 3 bases; junction bases not matched to a gene: 8. The whole variable domain, filled in from reference TRBV5-1 and TRBJ2-7, reads KAGVTQTPRYLIKTRGQQVTLSCSPISGHRSVSWYQQTPGQGLQFLFEYFSETQRNKGNFPGRFSGRQFSNSRSEMNVSTLELGDSALYLCASSWAGGWNYEQYFGPGTRLTVT.

This chain uses TRBV9 with TRBJ1-1; 10 nucleotides match TRBD1. V shed 4 bases, J shed 1 base, and the junction held 13 bases outside the gene matches. Germline CDR1 is SGDLS and CDR2 is YYNGEE. This CDR3 contains 18 residues. The CDR3 loop reads CASSFDRGPISTNTEAFF. In DNA, the CDR3 is TGTGCCAGCAGCTTCGACAGGGGGCCGATTTCGACGAACACTGAAGCTTTCTTT. Full variable domain (rest looked up from reference TRBV9 and TRBJ1-1): DSGVTQTPKHLITATGQRVTLRCSPRSGDLSVYWYQQSLDQGLQFLIQYYNGEERAKGNILERFSAQQFPDLHSELNLSSLELGDSALYFCASSFDRGPISTNTEAFFGQGTRLTVV.

The gene calls are TRBV4-3 and TRBJ2-2; 11 nucleotides match TRBD1. V shed 8 bases, J shed 5 bases, and the junction held 4 bases outside the gene matches. CDR3 length: 14 residues. CDR1 and CDR2 (germline): LGHNA, YSLEER. The CDR3 loop reads CASGGDRGTGELFF. CDR3 nucleotide sequence: TGCGCCAGCGGAGGGGACAGGGGGACCGGGGAGCTGTTTTTT.

The rearrangement joins TRBV20-1 to TRBJ2-5; D might be TRBD2 (6 bases). The CDR3 is 11 amino acids. The V gene lost 8 bases and the J gene lost 14 bases, with 21 bases spanning the gap. The germline gives CDR1 DFQATT, CDR2 SNEGSKA (reference sequence). CDR3 DNA: TGCAGTCTCAATCGGGGACTGTCATCCTACTTC. Translated, it gives CSLNRGLSSYF.

V is TRBV7-6 and J is TRBJ1-2; 10 nucleotides agree with TRBD1. This CDR3 has 17 residues. Germline V CDR1 and CDR2: SGHVS, FNYEAQ. V lost 0 bases and J lost 6; bases outside the gene matches: 10. Here the CDR3 reads CASSLAQKLTGGDGYTF. The CDR3 DNA reads TGTGCCAGCAGCTTAGCCCAAAAATTGACAGGGGGCGATGGCTACACCTTC.

CDR3 nucleotide sequence: TGTGCCAGCAGCCCTAGTCCGGTGAACACTGAAGCTTTCTTT. Its translation is CASSPSPVNTEAFF. The chain couples TRBV7-9 to TRBJ1-1; D call uncertain. The CDR3 has 14 residues. Deletions cut 5 bases from V and 0 bases from J, with 10 bases between. CDR1 SEHNR and CDR2 FQNEAQ come from the germline V gene (reference sequence).

This clone showed up just once. The chain recombines TRBV5-4 with TRBJ2-3; tentatively, D is TRBD1 (6 bases). Trimming took off 2 bases at V and 0 bases at J, with 13 bases between the two ends. The CDR3 runs to 16 residues. Germline lookup yields CDR1 SGHNT and CDR2 YYREEE (reference sequence). Here the CDR3 reads CASSFTGLISTDTQYF. In nucleotides, the CDR3 is TGTGCCAGCAGCTTTACAGGGCTTATAAGCACAGATACGCAGTATTTT.

This clone has a single count. This chain uses TRBV9 with TRBJ1-2, with D possibly matching TRBD1 (5 bases). V shed 0 bases and J shed 4 bases, with 13 bases lying between them. Germline V lookup: CDR1 SGDLS, CDR2 YYNGEE. This CDR3 is built from 15 residues. CDR3 DNA: TGTGCCAGCAGCGTAGCTACGGAGACAGTCTATGGCTACACCTTC. Amino acid sequence: CASSVATETVYGYTF.

This clone has only a few counts. Here the CDR3 DNA reads TGTGCCAGCAGTAAAACAGGGGGCGGAGAGCAGTTCTTC. Translating gives CASSKTGGGEQFF. This chain links TRBV5-6 with TRBJ2-1; 9 bases are a match to TRBD1. The junction had 7 bases not matched to a gene; V was cut back by 5 bases and J by 10 bases. Per germline, CDR1 SGHDT and CDR2 YYEEEE. The CDR3 is 13 amino acids.

The chain combines TRBV5-1 with TRBJ2-3, with 12 bases aligning to TRBD1. The CDR3 length is 16 residues. The germline V gene has CDR1 SGHRS and CDR2 YFSETQ. Trimming cost V 3 bases and J 7 bases; bases outside gene matches: 9. CDR3 sequence: CASSSEPGQGANTQYF. As DNA, the CDR3 is TGCGCCAGCAGCTCTGAACCGGGACAGGGGGCAAATACGCAGTATTTT.

The chain employs TRBV7-2 and TRBJ1-1, with TRBD1 identical over 9 bases. J lost 3 bases, V lost 5 bases, and 13 bases had no gene match. Germline values: CDR1 SGHTA, CDR2 FQGNSA. The CDR3 runs 17 residues. As DNA, the CDR3 is TGTGCCAGCAGCCTCCGACGACAGGGGGGTAGGGACACTGAAGCTTTCTTT. This encodes CASSLRRQGGRDTEAFF.

This clone occurred a few times. The genes are TRBV2 and TRBJ1-1; no clear D. Germline assignment: CDR1 SNHLY and CDR2 FYNNEI. V lost 7 bases to trimming and J lost 5 bases, with 14 bases between them. This CDR3 region has 13 residues. The DNA of the CDR3 is TGTGCCAGCAAACTCCGGCCGAGGACTGAAGCTTTCTTT. Protein product: CASKLRPRTEAFF.

The CDR3 DNA reads TGTGCCAGCAGCGGACAGGATGATCAGCCCCAGCATTTT. As protein: CASSGQDDQPQHF. The genes are TRBV2 and TRBJ1-5; 7 nucleotides line up with TRBD1. The CDR3 is 13 amino acids. From germline, CDR1 is SNHLY and CDR2 FYNNEI. J lost 5 bases, V lost 6 bases, and 4 bases had no gene match.

This sequence joins TRBV27 and TRBJ2-5; 7 bases fit TRBD2. With 5 bases clipped from V and 5 bases from J, the junction kept 8 bases outside the gene matches. The germline gives CDR1 MNHEY, CDR2 SMNVEV (reference sequence). The CDR3 has 14 amino acids. The CDR3 sequence: CASSPGTTIETQYF. The CDR3 DNA reads TGTGCCAGCAGTCCCGGGACTACCATTGAGACCCAGTACTTC.

The chain employs TRBV28 and TRBJ1-2, with D possibly being TRBD1 (5 bases). Germline lookup yields CDR1 MDHEN and CDR2 SYDVKM. V lost 2 bases and J 3 bases, leaving 10 bases between the germline ends. The CDR3 length is 14 residues. CDR3 sequence (DNA): TGTGCCAGCAGTTTAAGACAGCTGTACTATGGCTACACCTTC. Its translation is CASSLRQLYYGYTF.